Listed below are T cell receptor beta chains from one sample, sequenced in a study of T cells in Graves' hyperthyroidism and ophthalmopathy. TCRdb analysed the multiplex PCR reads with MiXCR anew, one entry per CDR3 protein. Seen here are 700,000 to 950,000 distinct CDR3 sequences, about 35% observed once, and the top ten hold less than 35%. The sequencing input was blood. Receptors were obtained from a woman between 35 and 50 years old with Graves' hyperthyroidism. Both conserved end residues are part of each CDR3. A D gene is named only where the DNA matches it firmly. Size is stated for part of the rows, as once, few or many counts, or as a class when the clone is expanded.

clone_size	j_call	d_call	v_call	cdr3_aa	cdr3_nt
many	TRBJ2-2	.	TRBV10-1	CASSLMTGELFF	TGCGCCAGCAGTCTAATGACCGGGGAGCTGTTTTTT
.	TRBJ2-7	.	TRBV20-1	CSASENYEQYF	TGCAGTGCTAGCGAGAATTACGAGCAGTACTTC
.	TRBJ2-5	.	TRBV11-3	CASSQGLDRQETQYF	TGTGCCAGCAGTCAGGGGCTTGACAGACAAGAGACCCAGTACTTC
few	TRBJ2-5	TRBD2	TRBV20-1	CSARDEGGRAPVQETQYF	TGCAGTGCTAGAGATGAAGGCGGGAGGGCCCCGGTCCAAGAGACCCAGTACTTC
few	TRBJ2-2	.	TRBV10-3	CAISESVEELFF	TGTGCCATCAGTGAGTCGGTAGAGGAGCTGTTTTTT
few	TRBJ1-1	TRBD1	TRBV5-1	CASRLGTGNTEAFF	TGCGCCAGCAGATTGGGGACAGGGAACACTGAAGCTTTCTTT
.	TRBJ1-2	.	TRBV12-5	CASGLVLRRVNYGYTF	TGTGCTAGTGGTTTGGTACTAAGGCGCGTCAACTATGGCTACACCTTC
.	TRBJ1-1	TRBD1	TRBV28	CASSSPGQDTEAFF	TGTGCCAGCAGTTCTCCGGGACAGGACACTGAAGCTTTCTTT
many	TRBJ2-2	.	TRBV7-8	CASSLKRFANTGELFF	TGTGCCAGCAGCTTGAAGAGGTTCGCGAACACCGGGGAGCTGTTTTTT
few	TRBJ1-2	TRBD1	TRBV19	CASSISGQGLGGYTF	TGTGCCAGTAGTATCTCGGGACAGGGTCTTGGTGGCTACACCTTC
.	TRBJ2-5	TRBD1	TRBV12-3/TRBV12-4	CASRAGSGGHKYF	TGTGCCAGCAGAGCTGGATCAGGGGGCCACAAGTACTTC
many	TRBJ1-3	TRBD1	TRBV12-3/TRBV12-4	CASRPTGMVSGNTIYF	TGTGCCAGCAGGCCGACAGGGATGGTTTCTGGAAACACCATATATTTT
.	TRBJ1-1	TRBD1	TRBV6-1	CASSRGQGRVTEAFF	TGTGCCAGCAGCCGTGGACAGGGAAGAGTCACTGAAGCTTTCTTT
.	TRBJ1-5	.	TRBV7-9	CAWNAGGDQPQHF	TGTGCCTGGAATGCTGGGGGCGATCAGCCCCAGCATTTT
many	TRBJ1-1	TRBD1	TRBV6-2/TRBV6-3	CASTAGGLNTEAFF	TGTGCCAGCACCGCAGGGGGCTTGAACACTGAAGCTTTCTTT
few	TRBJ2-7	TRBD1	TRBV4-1	CASSHQDRVSTYEQYF	TGCGCCAGCAGCCATCAGGACAGGGTTTCTACCTACGAGCAGTACTTC
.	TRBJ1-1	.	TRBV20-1	CSARVPILTARGTEAFF	TGCAGTGCTAGAGTCCCCATCCTGACAGCACGGGGCACTGAAGCTTTCTTT
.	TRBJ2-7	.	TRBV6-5	CASSYQAEQYF	TGTGCCAGCAGTTACCAGGCCGAGCAGTACTTC
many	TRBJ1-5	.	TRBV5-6	CASSPNGGNQPQHF	TGTGCCAGCAGCCCCAACGGAGGCAATCAGCCCCAGCATTTT
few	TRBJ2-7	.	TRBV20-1	CSARTGGDYEQYF	TGCAGTGCTAGGACAGGCGGAGACTACGAGCAGTACTTC
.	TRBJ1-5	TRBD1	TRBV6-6	CASSYRQGNKPQHF	TGTGCCAGCAGTTACAGACAGGGGAATAAGCCCCAGCATTTT
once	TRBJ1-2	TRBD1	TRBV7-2	CASSQELWEGAGGYTF	TGCGCCAGCAGCCAAGAGTTATGGGAGGGGGCGGGCGGCTACACCTTC
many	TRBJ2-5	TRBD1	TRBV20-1	CSVDRGLVQETQYF	TGCAGTGTGGACAGGGGATTAGTCCAAGAGACCCAGTACTTC
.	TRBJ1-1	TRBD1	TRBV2	CASSDTDRAPLPEAFF	TGTGCCAGCAGCGACACGGACAGGGCCCCGCTGCCTGAAGCTTTCTTT
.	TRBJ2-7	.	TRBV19	CASSIDYAASYEQYF	TGTGCCAGTAGTATAGATTATGCAGCCTCCTACGAGCAGTACTTC
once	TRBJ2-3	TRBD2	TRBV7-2	CASSGLAGVTDTQYF	TGTGCCAGCAGCGGACTAGCGGGCGTCACAGATACGCAGTATTTT
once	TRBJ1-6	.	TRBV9	CASSPPDSSYNSPLHF	TGTGCCAGCAGCCCCCCGGACAGCTCTTATAATTCACCCCTCCACTTT
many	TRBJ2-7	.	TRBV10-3	CAISEGGPRTYEQYF	TGTGCCATCAGTGAGGGTGGGCCTCGAACCTACGAGCAGTACTTC